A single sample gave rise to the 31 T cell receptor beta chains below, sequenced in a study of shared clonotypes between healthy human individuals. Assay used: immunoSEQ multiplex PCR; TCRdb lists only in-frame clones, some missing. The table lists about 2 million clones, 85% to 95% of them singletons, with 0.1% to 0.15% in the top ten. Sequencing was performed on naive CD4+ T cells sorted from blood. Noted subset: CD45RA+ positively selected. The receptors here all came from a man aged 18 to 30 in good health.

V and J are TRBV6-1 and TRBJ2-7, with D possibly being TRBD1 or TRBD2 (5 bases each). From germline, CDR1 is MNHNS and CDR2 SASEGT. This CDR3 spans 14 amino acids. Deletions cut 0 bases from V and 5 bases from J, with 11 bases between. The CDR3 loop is CASSEARRGDEQYF. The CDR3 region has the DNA TGTGCCAGCAGTGAAGCGCGACGGGGCGACGAGCAGTACTTC.

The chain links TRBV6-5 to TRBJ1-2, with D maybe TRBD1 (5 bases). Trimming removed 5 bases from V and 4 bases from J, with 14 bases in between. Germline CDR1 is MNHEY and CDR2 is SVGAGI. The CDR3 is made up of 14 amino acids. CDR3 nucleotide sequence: TGTGCCAGCAGTCCCACGGGACTTACCTATGGCTACACCTTC. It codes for CASSPTGLTYGYTF.

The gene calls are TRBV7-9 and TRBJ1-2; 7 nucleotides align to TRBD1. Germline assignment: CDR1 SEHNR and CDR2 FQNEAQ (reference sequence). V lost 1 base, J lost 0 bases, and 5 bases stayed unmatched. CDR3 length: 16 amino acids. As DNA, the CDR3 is TGTGCCAGCAGCTTAGGGGGACAGTTTACTAACTATGGCTACACCTTC. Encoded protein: CASSLGGQFTNYGYTF.

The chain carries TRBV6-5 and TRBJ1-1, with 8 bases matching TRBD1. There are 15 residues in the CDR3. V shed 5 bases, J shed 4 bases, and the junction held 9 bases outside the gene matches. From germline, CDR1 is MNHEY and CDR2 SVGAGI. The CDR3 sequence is CASSARRGPGTEAFF. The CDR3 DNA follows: TGTGCCAGCAGTGCGCGCAGGGGGCCTGGCACTGAAGCTTTCTTT.

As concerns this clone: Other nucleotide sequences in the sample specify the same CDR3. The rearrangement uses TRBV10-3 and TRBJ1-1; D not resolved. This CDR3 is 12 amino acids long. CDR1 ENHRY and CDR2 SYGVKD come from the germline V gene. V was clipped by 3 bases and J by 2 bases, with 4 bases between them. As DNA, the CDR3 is TGTGCCATCAGTGATCGAAACACTGAAGCTTTCTTT. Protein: CAISDRNTEAFF.

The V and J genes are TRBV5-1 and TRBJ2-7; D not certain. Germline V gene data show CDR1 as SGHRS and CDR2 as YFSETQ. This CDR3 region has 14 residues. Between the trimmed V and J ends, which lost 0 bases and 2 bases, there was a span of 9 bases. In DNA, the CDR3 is TGCGCCAGCAGCTTGGTTGCGGAAACCTACGAGCAGTACTTC. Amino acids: CASSLVAETYEQYF.

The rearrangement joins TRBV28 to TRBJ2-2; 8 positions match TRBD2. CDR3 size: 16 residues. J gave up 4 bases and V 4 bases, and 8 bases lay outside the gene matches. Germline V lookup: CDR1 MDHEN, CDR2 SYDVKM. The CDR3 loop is CASSSPAGVGTGELFF. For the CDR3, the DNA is TGTGCCAGCAGTTCCCCAGCGGGGGTTGGCACCGGGGAGCTGTTTTTT.

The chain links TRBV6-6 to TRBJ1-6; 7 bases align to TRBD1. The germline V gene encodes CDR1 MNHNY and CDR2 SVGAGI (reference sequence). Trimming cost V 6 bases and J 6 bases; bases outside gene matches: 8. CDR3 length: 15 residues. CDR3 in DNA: TGTGCCAGCAGCCCCAAGGACAGGACTAATTCACCCCTCCACTTT. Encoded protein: CASSPKDRTNSPLHF.

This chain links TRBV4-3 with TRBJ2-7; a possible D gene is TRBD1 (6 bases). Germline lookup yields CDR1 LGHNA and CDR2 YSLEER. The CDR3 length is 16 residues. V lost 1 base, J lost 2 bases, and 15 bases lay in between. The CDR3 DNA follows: TGCGCCAGCAGCCAAGCAACGACAGGTTCCACCTACGAGCAGTACTTC. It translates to CASSQATTGSTYEQYF.

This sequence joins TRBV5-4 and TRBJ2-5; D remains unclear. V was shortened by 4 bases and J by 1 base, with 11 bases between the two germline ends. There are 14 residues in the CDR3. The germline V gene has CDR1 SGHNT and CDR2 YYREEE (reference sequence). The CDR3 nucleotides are TGTGCCAGCAGCCGAAAGGGCGCCCAAGAGACCCAGTACTTC. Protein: CASSRKGAQETQYF.

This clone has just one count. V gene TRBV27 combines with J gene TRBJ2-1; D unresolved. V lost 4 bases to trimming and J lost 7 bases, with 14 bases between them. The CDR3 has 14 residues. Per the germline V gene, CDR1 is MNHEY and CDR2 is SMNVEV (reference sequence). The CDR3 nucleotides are TGTGCCAGCAGTTCCCCGCGTGATGCGAATGAGCAGTTCTTC. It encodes CASSSPRDANEQFF.

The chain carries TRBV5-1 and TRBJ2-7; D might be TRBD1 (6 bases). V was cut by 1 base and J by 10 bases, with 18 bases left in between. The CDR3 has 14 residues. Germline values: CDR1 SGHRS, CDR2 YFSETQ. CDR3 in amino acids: CASSLSWSTGQQYF. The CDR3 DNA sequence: TGCGCCAGCAGCTTGAGCTGGTCTACGGGACAACAGTACTTC.

The DNA for the CDR3 is TGTGCCAGCAGCTTGACAGGGACTGGAAACACCATATATTTT. The encoded protein is CASSLTGTGNTIYF. This rearrangement joins TRBV6-6 to TRBJ1-3; TRBD1 matches 7 bases. The CDR3 sequence is 14 residues long. V lost 6 bases to trimming and J lost 2 bases; unmatched junction nucleotides: 4. Germline V lookup: CDR1 MNHNY, CDR2 SVGAGI (reference sequence).

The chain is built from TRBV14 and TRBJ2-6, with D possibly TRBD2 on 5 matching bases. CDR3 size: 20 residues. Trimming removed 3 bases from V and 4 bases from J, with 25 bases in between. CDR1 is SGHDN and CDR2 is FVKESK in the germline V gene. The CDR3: CASSHFGNRKDSRGANVLTF. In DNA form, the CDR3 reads TGTGCCAGCAGCCATTTCGGGAACAGAAAGGATTCGAGGGGGGCCAACGTCCTGACTTTC.

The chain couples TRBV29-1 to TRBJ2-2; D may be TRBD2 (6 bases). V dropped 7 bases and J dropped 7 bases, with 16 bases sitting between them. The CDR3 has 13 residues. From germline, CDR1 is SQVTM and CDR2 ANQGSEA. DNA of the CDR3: TGCAGCGCCCACCGGGGACTCGGCGGGGAGCTGTTTTTT. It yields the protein CSAHRGLGGELFF.

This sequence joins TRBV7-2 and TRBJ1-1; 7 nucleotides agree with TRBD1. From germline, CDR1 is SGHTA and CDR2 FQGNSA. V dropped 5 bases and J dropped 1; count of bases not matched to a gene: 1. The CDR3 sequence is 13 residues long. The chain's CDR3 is CASSGQENTEAFF. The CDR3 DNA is TGTGCCAGCAGCGGACAGGAGAACACTGAAGCTTTCTTT.

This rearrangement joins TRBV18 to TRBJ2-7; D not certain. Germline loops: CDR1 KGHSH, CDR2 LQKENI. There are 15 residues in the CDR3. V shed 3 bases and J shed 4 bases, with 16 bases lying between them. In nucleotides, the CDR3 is TGTGCCAGCTCACCTTCCCTGGGCGAGAGATACGAGCAGTACTTC. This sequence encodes CASSPSLGERYEQYF.

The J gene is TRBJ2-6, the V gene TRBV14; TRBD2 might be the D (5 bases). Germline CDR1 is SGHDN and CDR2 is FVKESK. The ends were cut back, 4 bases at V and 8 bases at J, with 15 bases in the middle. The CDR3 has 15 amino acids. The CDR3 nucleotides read TGTGCCAGCAGCCTTTTCTCCGGGATTACCAACGTCCTGACTTTC. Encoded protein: CASSLFSGITNVLTF.

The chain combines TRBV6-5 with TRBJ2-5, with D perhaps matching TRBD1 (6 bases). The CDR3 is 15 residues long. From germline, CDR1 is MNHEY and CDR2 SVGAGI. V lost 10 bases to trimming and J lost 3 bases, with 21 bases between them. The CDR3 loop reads CATGKIGQLKETQYF. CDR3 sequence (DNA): TGTGCCACCGGGAAGATAGGACAGTTGAAAGAGACCCAGTACTTC.

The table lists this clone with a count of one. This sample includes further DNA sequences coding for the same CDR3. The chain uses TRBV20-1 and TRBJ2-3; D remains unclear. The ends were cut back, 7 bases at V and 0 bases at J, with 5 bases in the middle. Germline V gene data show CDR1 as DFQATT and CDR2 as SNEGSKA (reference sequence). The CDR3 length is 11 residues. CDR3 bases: TGCAGTGAAGGGAGCACAGATACGCAGTATTTT. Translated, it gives CSEGSTDTQYF.

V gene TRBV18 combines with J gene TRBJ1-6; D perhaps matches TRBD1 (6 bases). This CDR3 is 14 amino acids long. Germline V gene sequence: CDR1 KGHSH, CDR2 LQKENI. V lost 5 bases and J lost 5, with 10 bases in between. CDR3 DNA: TGTGCCAGCTCAGCGGGACAAGATAATTCACCCCTCCACTTT. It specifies CASSAGQDNSPLHF.

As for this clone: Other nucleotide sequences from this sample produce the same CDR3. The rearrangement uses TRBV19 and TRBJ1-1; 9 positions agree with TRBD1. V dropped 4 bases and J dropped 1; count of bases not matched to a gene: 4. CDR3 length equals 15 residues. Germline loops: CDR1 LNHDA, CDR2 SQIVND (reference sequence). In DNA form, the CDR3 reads TGTGCCAGTAGTACCTTGACAGGGGGGAACACTGAAGCTTTCTTT. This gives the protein CASSTLTGGNTEAFF.

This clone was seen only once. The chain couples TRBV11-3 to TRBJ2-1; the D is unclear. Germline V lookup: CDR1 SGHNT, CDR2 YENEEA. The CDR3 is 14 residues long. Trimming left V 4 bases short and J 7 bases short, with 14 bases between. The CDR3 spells CASSSASRGNEQFF. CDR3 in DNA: TGTGCCAGCAGCTCAGCGAGTCGAGGAAATGAGCAGTTCTTC.

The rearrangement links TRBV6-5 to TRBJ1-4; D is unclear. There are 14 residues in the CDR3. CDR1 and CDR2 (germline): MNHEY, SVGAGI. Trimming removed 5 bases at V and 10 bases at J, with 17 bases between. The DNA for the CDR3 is TGTGCCAGCAGTCAAACCGGGGATACTTTAAAACTGTTTTTT. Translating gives CASSQTGDTLKLFF.

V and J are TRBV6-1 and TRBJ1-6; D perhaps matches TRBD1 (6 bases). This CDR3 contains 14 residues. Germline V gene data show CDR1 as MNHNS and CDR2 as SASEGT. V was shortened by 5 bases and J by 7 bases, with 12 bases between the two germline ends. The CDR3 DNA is TGTGCCAGCAGTTGGGCAGGGGAAAATTCACCCCTCCACTTT. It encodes CASSWAGENSPLHF.

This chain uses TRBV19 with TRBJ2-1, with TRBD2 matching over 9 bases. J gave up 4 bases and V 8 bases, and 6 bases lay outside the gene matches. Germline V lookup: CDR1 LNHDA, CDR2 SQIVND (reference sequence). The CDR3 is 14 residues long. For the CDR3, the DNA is TGTGCCAGTTCGAGCGGGAGGACATACAATGAGCAGTTCTTC. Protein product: CASSSGRTYNEQFF.

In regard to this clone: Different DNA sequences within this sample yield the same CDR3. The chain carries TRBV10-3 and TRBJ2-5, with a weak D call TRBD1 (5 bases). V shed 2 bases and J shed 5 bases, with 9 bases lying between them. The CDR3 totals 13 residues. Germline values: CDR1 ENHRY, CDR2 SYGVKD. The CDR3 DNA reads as TGTGCCATCAGTGAGACAGGTCGGGAGACCCAGTACTTC. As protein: CAISETGRETQYF.

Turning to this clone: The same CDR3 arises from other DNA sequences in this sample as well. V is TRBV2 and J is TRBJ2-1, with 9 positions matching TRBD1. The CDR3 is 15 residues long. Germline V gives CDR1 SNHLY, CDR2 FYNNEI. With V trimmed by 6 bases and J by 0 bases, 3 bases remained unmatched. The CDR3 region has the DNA TGTGCCAGCAGCCCGGACAGGGGCTCCTACAATGAGCAGTTCTTC. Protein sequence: CASSPDRGSYNEQFF.

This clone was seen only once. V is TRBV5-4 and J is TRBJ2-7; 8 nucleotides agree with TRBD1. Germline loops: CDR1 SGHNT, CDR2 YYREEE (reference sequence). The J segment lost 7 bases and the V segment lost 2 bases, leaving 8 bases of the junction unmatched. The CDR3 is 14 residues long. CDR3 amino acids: CASSFGQGAREQYF. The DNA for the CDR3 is TGTGCCAGCAGCTTTGGGCAGGGGGCGCGAGAGCAGTACTTC. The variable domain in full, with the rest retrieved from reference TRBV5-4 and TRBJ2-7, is ETGVTQSPTHLIKTRGQQVTLRCSSQSGHNTVSWYQQALGQGPQFIFQYYREEENGRGNFPPRFSGLQFPNYSSELNVNALELDDSALYLCASSFGQGAREQYFGPGTRLTVT.

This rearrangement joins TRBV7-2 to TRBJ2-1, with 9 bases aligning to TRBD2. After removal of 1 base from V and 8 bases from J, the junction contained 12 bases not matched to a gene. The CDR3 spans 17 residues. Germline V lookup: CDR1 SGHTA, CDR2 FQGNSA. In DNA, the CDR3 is TGTGCCAGCAGCTTAGACCCCGCCGGGACTAGCATAGATGAGCAGTTCTTC. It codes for CASSLDPAGTSIDEQFF.

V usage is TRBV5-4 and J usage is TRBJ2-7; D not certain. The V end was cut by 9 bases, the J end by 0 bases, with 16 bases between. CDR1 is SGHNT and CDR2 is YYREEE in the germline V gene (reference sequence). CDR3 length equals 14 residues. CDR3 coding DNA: TGTGCCACCACCAGGACGGATAACTCCTACGAGCAGTACTTC. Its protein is CATTRTDNSYEQYF.